Listed below are T cell receptor beta chains from one sample, sequenced in a study of T cell responses to AZD1222 COVID-19 vaccine. TCRdb keeps only in-frame clones here, not all; method: immunoSEQ multiplex PCR. This sample has 150,000 to 200,000 clones, with 85% to 90% found just once. Sequenced material: peripheral blood, taken 28 days after the second AZD1222 dose. Source of these receptors: an adult who received the AZD1222 COVID-19 vaccine. The CDR3 runs from the conserved cysteine through the conserved F or W. The D gene is left open where the match is weak. Clone size is stated in some rows and not others, as once, few, many or a class when expanded.

CDR3 length,V gene,clone size,J gene,D gene,CDR3 DNA,CDR3 protein
12,TRBV28,-,TRBJ1-5,-,TGTGCCAGCACCGTGGGTTATCAGCCCCAGCATTTT,CASTVGYQPQHF
13,TRBV30,-,TRBJ1-1,-,TGTGCCTGGAGTGACCTTAGGGGCACTGAAGCTTTCTTT,CAWSDLRGTEAFF
14,TRBV5-1,-,TRBJ1-1,TRBD1,TGCGCCAGCAGTCCCGGGACAGGGGAAACTGAAGCTTTCTTT,CASSPGTGETEAFF
17,TRBV28,-,TRBJ1-5,-,TGTGCCAGCAGTTCTACCTCAGACAGGCCCCACAATCAGCCCCAGCATTTT,CASSSTSDRPHNQPQHF
16,TRBV28,-,TRBJ2-7,TRBD1,TGTGCCAGCAGTTTTCCCGACGGACAGGGGACCTACGAGCAGTACTTC,CASSFPDGQGTYEQYF
14,TRBV11-2,once,TRBJ2-7,-,TGTGCCAGCAGCGGTGGGGTGGGGCCTTACGAGCAGTACTTC,CASSGGVGPYEQYF
16,TRBV10-3,-,TRBJ2-7,TRBD2,TGTGCCATCAGTGATCAAAAGCGGGGGAGCTCCTACGAGCAGTACTTC,CAISDQKRGSSYEQYF
11,TRBV28,-,TRBJ1-2,-,TGTGCCAGCACTCGCCTCTATGGCTACACCTTC,CASTRLYGYTF
11,TRBV30,-,TRBJ2-1,-,TGTGCCTGGATGGGCTACAATGAGCAGTTCTTC,CAWMGYNEQFF
15,TRBV30,-,TRBJ2-3,TRBD1,TGTGCCTGGGGACGGACAGGGAACGGCACAGATACGCAGTATTTT,CAWGRTGNGTDTQYF
16,TRBV9,-,TRBJ2-3,TRBD2,TGTGCCAGCAGCGTAGGAAAGGAGCGGGAGACAGATACGCAGTATTTT,CASSVGKERETDTQYF
16,TRBV7-2,-,TRBJ2-5,TRBD2,TGTGCCAGCAGCTTAGCCGGGAGGGTGAACGGGGAGACCCAGTACTTC,CASSLAGRVNGETQYF
14,TRBV24-1,once,TRBJ1-2,-,TGTGCCACCAGTGATCCACGGGGGAACTATGGCTACACCTTC,CATSDPRGNYGYTF
11,TRBV2,-,TRBJ2-2,-,TGTGCCTCGGTTGGCGCCGGGGAGCTGTTTTTT,CASVGAGELFF
13,TRBV7-3,-,TRBJ2-5,-,TGTGCCAGCAGCTTAACAACCCAAGAGACCCAGTACTTC,CASSLTTQETQYF
15,TRBV19,-,TRBJ2-7,-,TGTGCCGGTAGATCCTCGGGACCTTTCTCCTACGAGCAGTACTTC,CAGRSSGPFSYEQYF
14,TRBV6-5,-,TRBJ2-7,TRBD1,TGTGCCAGCAGTCCACAGGGGGATTTCTACGAGCAGTACTTC,CASSPQGDFYEQYF
13,TRBV7-9,-,TRBJ1-5,TRBD1,TGTGCCAGCAGCTCGACAGGGGGAGAGCCCCAGCATTTT,CASSSTGGEPQHF
13,TRBV2,-,TRBJ1-5,-,TGTGCCAGCAAGGCAGGGAGCAATCAGCCCCAGCATTTT,CASKAGSNQPQHF
11,TRBV27,-,TRBJ2-1,-,TGTGCCAGCAGCAGGGATCAGGAGCAGTTCTTC,CASSRDQEQFF
15,TRBV27,-,TRBJ2-1,-,TGTGCCAGCAGTTTTCTCACAGGGCCTCGCAATGAGCAGTTCTTC,CASSFLTGPRNEQFF
15,TRBV4-2,-,TRBJ1-3,-,TGTGCCAGCAGCGGCGACCAGTCGGGTGGAAACACCATATATTTT,CASSGDQSGGNTIYF
14,TRBV9,-,TRBJ2-2,-,TGTGCCAGCAGCGTAGTGATGAACACCGGGGAGCTGTTTTTT,CASSVVMNTGELFF
17,TRBV7-6,-,TRBJ2-1,-,TGTGCCAGCAGCTTAGTGGCTCGGCAGGGCTATTACAATGAGCAGTTCTTC,CASSLVARQGYYNEQFF
12,TRBV5-6,-,TRBJ2-1,-,TGTGCCAGCAGCGTAGTCTCCAATGAGCAGTTCTTC,CASSVVSNEQFF
13,TRBV9,-,TRBJ2-7,-,TGTGCCAGCAGCGTGGGGGTAACCTACGAGCAGTACTTC,CASSVGVTYEQYF
15,TRBV6-5,once,TRBJ1-3,TRBD1,TGTGCCAGCAGTTACACAGGGGGGTCTGGAAACACCATATATTTT,CASSYTGGSGNTIYF
15,TRBV14,-,TRBJ1-3,-,TGTGCCAGCAGCCAAGGTATCAGCACTGGAAACACCATATATTTT,CASSQGISTGNTIYF
13,TRBV2,-,TRBJ2-7,-,TGTGCCAGCGGGGTTGTGGGGCGCCTGGAGCAGTACTTC,CASGVVGRLEQYF
15,TRBV7-2,-,TRBJ2-2,-,TGTGCCAGCAGCTTAGGGGGTAGCGTCACCGGGGAGCTGTTTTTT,CASSLGGSVTGELFF
18,TRBV4-1,-,TRBJ1-3,-,TGCGCCAGCAGCCAAGAAGGGGCCGACACGAGCTCTGGAAACACCATATATTTT,CASSQEGADTSSGNTIYF